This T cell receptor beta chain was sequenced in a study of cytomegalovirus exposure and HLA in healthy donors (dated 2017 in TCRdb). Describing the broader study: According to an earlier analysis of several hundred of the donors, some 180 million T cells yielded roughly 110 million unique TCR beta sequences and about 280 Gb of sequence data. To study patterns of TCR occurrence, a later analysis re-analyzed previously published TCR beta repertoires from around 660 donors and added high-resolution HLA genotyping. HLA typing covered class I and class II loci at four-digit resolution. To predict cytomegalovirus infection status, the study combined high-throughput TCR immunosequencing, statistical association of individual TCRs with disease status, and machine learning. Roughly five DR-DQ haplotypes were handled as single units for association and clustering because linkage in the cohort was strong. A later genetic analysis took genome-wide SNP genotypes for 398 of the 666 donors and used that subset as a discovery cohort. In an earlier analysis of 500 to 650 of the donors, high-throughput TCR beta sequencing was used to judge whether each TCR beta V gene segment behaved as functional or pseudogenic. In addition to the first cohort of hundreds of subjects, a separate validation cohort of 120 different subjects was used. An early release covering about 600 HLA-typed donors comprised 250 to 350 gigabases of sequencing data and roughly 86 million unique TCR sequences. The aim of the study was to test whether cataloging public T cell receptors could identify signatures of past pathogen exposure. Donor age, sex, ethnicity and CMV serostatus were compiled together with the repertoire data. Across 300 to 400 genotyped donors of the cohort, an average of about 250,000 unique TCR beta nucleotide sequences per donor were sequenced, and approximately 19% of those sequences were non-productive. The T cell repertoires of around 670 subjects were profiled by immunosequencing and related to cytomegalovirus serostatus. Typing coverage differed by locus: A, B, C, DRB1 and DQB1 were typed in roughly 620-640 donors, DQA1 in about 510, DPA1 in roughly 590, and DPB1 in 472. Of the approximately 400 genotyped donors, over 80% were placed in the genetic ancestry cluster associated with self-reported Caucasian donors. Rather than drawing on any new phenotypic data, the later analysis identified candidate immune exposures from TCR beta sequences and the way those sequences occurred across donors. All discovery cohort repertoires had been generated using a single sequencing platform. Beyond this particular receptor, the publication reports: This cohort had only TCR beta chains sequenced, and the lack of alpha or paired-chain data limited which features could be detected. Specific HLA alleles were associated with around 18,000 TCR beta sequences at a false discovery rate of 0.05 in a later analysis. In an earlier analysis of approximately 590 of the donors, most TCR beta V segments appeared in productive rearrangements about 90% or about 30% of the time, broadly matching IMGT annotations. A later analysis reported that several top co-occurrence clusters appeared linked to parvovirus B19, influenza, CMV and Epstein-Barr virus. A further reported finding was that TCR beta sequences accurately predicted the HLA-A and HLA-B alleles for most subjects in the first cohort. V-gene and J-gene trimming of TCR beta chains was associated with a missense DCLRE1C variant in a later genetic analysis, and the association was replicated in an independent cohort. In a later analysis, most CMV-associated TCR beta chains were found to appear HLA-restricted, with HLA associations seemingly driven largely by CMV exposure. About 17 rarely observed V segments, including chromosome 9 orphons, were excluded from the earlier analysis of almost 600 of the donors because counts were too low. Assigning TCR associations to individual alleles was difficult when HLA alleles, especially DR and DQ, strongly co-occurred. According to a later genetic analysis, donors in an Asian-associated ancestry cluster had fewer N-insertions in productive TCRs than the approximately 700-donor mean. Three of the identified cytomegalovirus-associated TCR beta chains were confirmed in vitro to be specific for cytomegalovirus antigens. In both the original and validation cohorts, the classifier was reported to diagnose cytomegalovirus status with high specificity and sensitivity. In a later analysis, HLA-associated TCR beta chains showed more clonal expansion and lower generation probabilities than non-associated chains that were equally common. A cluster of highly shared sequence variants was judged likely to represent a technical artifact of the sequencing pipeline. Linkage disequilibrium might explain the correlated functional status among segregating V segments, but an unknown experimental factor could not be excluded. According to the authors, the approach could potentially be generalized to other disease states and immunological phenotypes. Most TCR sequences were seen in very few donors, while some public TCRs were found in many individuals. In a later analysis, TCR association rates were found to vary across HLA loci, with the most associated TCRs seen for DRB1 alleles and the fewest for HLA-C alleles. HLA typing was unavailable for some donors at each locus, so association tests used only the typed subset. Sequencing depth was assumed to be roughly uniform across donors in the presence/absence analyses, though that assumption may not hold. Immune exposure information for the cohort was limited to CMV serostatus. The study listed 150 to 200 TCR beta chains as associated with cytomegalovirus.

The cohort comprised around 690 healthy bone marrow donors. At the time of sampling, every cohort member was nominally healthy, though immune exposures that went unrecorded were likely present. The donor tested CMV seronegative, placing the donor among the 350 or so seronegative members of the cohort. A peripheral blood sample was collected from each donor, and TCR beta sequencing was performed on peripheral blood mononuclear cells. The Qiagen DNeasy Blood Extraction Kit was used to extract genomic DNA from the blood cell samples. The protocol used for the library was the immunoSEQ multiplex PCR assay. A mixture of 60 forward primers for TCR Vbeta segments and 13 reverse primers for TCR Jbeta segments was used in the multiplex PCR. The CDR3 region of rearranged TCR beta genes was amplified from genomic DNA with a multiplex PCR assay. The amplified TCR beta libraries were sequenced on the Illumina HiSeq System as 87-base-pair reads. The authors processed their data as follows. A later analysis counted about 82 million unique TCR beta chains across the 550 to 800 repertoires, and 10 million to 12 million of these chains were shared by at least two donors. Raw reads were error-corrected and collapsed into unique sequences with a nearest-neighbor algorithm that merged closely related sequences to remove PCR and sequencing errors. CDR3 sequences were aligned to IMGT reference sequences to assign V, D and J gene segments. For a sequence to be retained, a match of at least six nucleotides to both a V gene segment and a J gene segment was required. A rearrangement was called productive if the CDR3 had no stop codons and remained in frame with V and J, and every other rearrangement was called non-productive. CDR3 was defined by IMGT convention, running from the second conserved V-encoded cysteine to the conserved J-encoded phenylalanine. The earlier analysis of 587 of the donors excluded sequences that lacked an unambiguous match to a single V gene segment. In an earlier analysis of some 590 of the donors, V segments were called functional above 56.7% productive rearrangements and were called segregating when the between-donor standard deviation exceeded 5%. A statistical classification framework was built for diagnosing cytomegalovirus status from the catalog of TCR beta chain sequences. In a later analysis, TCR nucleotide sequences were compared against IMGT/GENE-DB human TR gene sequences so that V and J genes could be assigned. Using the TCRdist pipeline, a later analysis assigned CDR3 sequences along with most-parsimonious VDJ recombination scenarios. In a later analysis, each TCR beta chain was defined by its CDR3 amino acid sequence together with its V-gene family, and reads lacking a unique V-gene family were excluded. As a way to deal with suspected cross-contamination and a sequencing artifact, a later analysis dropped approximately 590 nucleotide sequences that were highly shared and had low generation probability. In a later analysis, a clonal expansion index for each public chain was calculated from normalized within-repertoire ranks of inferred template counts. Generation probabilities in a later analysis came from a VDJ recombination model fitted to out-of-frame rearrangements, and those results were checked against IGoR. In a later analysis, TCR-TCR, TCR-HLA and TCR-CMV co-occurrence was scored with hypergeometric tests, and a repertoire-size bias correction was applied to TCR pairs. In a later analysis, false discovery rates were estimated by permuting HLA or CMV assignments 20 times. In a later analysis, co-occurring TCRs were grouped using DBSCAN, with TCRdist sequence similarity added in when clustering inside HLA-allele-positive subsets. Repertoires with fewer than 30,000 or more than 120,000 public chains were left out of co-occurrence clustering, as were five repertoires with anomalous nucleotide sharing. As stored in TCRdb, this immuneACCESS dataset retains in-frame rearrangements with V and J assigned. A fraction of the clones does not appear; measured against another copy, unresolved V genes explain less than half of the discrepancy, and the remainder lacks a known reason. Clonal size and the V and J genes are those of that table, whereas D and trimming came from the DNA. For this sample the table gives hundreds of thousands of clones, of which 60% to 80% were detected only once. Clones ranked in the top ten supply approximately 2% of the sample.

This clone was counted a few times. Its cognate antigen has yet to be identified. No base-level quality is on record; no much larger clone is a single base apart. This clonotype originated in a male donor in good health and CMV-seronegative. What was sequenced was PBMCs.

The nucleotides are TGTGCCTGGGTGGGGACAGGCCTTTTAGAGGCTTTCTTT. This is translated as CAWVGTGLLEAFF. The V and J genes are TRBV30 and TRBJ1-1; a stretch of 8 junction bases matches TRBD1. Germline trimming: 5 bases from V, 11 bases from J; junction bases outside gene matches: 13. The germline V gene encodes CDR1 GTSNPN and CDR2 SVGIG (reference sequence). The CDR3 holds 13 amino acids from the cysteine to the phenylalanine. The sequence is cut down to CDR3 DNA, 39 bases in frame from base 1.